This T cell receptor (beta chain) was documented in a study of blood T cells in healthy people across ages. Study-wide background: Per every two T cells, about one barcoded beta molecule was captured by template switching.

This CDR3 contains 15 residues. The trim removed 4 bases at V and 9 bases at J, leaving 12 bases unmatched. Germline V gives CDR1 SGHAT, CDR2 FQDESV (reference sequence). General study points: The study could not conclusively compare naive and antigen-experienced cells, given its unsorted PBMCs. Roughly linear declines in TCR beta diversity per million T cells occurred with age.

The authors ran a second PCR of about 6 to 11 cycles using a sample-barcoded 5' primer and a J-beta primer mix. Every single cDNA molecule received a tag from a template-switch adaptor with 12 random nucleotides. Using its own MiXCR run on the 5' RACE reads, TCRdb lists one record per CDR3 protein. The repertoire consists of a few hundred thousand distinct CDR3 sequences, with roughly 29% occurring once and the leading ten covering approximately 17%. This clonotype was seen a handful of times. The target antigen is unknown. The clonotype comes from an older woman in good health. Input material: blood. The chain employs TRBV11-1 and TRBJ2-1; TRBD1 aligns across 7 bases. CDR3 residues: CASSSLQGSVGEQFF. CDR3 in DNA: TGTGCCAGCAGCTCCCTACAGGGGAGTGTGGGTGAGCAGTTCTTC.